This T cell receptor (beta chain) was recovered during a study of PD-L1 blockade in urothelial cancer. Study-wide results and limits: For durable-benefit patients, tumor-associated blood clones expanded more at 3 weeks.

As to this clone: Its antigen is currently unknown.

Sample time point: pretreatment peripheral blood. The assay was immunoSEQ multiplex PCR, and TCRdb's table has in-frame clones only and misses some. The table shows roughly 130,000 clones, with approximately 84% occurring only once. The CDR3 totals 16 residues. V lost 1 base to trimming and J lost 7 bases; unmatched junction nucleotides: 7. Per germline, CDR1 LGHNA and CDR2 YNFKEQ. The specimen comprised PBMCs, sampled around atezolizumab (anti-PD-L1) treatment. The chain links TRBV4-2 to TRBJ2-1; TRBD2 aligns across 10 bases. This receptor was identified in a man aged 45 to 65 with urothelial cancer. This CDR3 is CASSQVLAGVQNEQFF. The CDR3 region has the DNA TGTGCCAGCAGCCAAGTCCTAGCGGGAGTCCAGAATGAGCAGTTCTTC.